The clone carrying this T cell receptor beta chain has a handful of counts. Antigen specificity is unknown. The template was RNA from unsorted bulk tissue. Newly diagnosed lung cancer patients had thoracic surgery in China, August–late 2014, without prior chemotherapy. A modified ARM-PCR protocol with three rounds of nested PCR amplified TCRbeta. One entry per CDR3 protein, called by TCRdb with MiXCR from the multiplex PCR reads. The sample has approximately 140,000 distinct CDR3 sequences, roughly 70% seen once; the top ten hold roughly 18%. The data derive from a study of tumor and adjacent non-tumor tissue in lung cancer. About the research overall: Histology: 11 to 13 adenocarcinoma, a couple of squamous cell carcinoma, 1 small cell lung cancer.

The length of the CDR3 is 13 residues. V was pared by 6 bases and J by 7 bases, with 5 bases of the junction left unmatched. Germline V gene data show CDR1 as MNHNY and CDR2 as SVGAGI (reference sequence). Study results and limitations: Compared with tumor, normal lung showed significantly lower TCR diversity. Top 100 clones took a larger repertoire share in normal lung.

The material sequenced was lung tumor tissue. This chain connects TRBV6-6 to TRBJ2-1; 8 bases match TRBD2. The sequence was collected from a man between 60 and 70 years old with small cell lung cancer. The CDR3 nucleotides read TGTGCCAGCAGAACAGGACTAGCAAATGAGCAGTTCTTC. It is translated as CASRTGLANEQFF.